Sequencing of this T cell receptor beta chain was carried out in a study of blood T cells in healthy people across ages. The table lists this clonotype with a few counts. The antigen is unknown. Study-wide points: Older age coincided with a roughly linear decline in TCR beta diversity per million T cells.

Alongside a J-beta primer mix, a sample-barcoded 5' primer served in a second PCR lasting about 7 to 11 cycles. The study obtained at least 2.5 million CDR3-containing paired-end reads from every sample. MiXCR was run by TCRdb on the 5' RACE reads, yielding one entry per CDR3 protein. The data contain hundreds of thousands of distinct CDR3 sequences, approximately 30% of them singletons. Each sample had at least 6 million PBMCs isolated. Trimming took 3 bases from V and 5 from J, leaving 12 bases between them. This CDR3 region has 14 residues. Germline V gene lookup returns CDR1 KGHSH and CDR2 LQKENI.

The rearrangement uses TRBV18 and TRBJ2-3; D possibly matches TRBD1 or TRBD2 (5 bases each). The origin of this receptor is a woman of 80 years or more in good health. The specimen was blood. The CDR3 here is CASSPAGTGDTQYF. The CDR3 bases are TGTGCCAGCTCACCGGCAGGGACGGGAGATACGCAGTATTTT.